The rows below give T cell receptor beta chains drawn from one sample of a study of blood T cell repertoires in COVID-19. This table comes from immunoSEQ multiplex PCR, and its TCRdb copy is limited to in-frame clones, with some not included. The table shows around 300,000 clones, with about nine tenths occurring only once. Sequencing used peripheral blood. The receptors were gathered from a woman aged 35 to 49 who had recovered from COVID-19. CDR3s include the opening cysteine and the closing phenylalanine or tryptophan. D genes are given only for firm matches. The size of a clone is reported for some rows only, either as once, few or many, or as a class for expanded clones.

abundance: few
d_gene: .
j_gene: TRBJ2-5
v_gene: TRBV6-5
CDR3aa: CASTTGTVWETQYF
CDR3nt: TGTGCCAGCACGACAGGGACTGTTTGGGAGACCCAGTACTTC

abundance: .
d_gene: TRBD1
j_gene: TRBJ2-7
v_gene: TRBV6-6
CDR3aa: CASSYRNRDRGHEQYF
CDR3nt: TGTGCCAGCAGTTACCGAAACCGGGACAGGGGCCACGAGCAGTACTTC

abundance: .
d_gene: .
j_gene: TRBJ1-1
v_gene: TRBV18
CDR3aa: CASSPPGRPNTEAFF
CDR3nt: TGTGCCAGCTCACCACCGGGGCGGCCGAACACTGAAGCTTTCTTT

abundance: .
d_gene: .
j_gene: TRBJ2-5
v_gene: TRBV11-1
CDR3aa: CASSAGQYQETQYF
CDR3nt: TGTGCCAGCAGCGCGGGACAGTACCAAGAGACCCAGTACTTC

abundance: .
d_gene: .
j_gene: TRBJ1-1
v_gene: TRBV5-1
CDR3aa: CASSLVPTGNTEAFF
CDR3nt: TGCGCCAGCAGCTTGGTCCCGACAGGGAACACTGAAGCTTTCTTT

abundance: .
d_gene: .
j_gene: TRBJ1-1
v_gene: TRBV7-2
CDR3aa: CASGGPPGVTEAFF
CDR3nt: TGTGCCAGCGGAGGGCCACCGGGGGTCACTGAAGCTTTCTTT

abundance: .
d_gene: .
j_gene: TRBJ2-5
v_gene: TRBV7-8
CDR3aa: CASSLNPGANQETQYF
CDR3nt: TGTGCCAGCAGCTTAAACCCAGGGGCGAATCAAGAGACCCAGTACTTC

abundance: .
d_gene: .
j_gene: TRBJ1-2
v_gene: TRBV19
CDR3aa: CASSIGEPSNYGYTF
CDR3nt: TGTGCCAGTAGTATCGGGGAACCTTCTAACTATGGCTACACCTTC

abundance: .
d_gene: .
j_gene: TRBJ1-5
v_gene: TRBV27
CDR3aa: CASSLTRVMGQPQHF
CDR3nt: TGTGCCAGCAGTTTAACCAGGGTCATGGGTCAGCCCCAGCATTTT

abundance: .
d_gene: TRBD2
j_gene: TRBJ2-1
v_gene: TRBV30
CDR3aa: CAWSTTSVSEQFF
CDR3nt: TGTGCCTGGAGTACTACTAGCGTCAGTGAGCAGTTCTTC

abundance: .
d_gene: .
j_gene: TRBJ2-3
v_gene: TRBV28
CDR3aa: CASSKLGTSSTDTQYF
CDR3nt: TGTGCCAGCAGTAAGCTTGGGACATCTAGCACAGATACGCAGTATTTT

abundance: .
d_gene: .
j_gene: TRBJ2-2
v_gene: TRBV2
CDR3aa: CASKPGGSTGELFF
CDR3nt: TGTGCCAGCAAACCAGGGGGGAGCACCGGGGAGCTGTTTTTT

abundance: .
d_gene: TRBD1
j_gene: TRBJ2-5
v_gene: TRBV6-6
CDR3aa: CASRRTGQETQYF
CDR3nt: TGTGCCAGCAGGCGGACAGGCCAAGAGACCCAGTACTTC

abundance: .
d_gene: TRBD2
j_gene: TRBJ2-5
v_gene: TRBV27
CDR3aa: CANLQAGVSQETQYF
CDR3nt: TGTGCCAATCTCCAAGCGGGAGTTTCTCAAGAGACCCAGTACTTC

abundance: .
d_gene: TRBD2
j_gene: TRBJ2-7
v_gene: TRBV10-3
CDR3aa: CAIQGGGSPAEQYF
CDR3nt: TGTGCCATCCAAGGTGGCGGGAGTCCCGCCGAGCAGTACTTC

abundance: .
d_gene: TRBD1
j_gene: TRBJ1-2
v_gene: TRBV5-6
CDR3aa: CASSLRDRSNYGYTF
CDR3nt: TGTGCCAGCAGCCTAAGGGACAGGTCTAACTATGGCTACACCTTC

abundance: .
d_gene: TRBD1
j_gene: TRBJ1-6
v_gene: TRBV7-9
CDR3aa: CASSPGTGVGNSPLHF
CDR3nt: TGTGCCAGCAGCCCAGGGACAGGGGTCGGCAATTCACCCCTCCACTTT

abundance: .
d_gene: TRBD2
j_gene: TRBJ2-7
v_gene: TRBV25-1
CDR3aa: CASSDSGGPSIYEQYF
CDR3nt: TGTGCCAGCAGTGATTCGGGAGGGCCTTCAATCTACGAGCAGTACTTC

abundance: .
d_gene: .
j_gene: TRBJ2-7
v_gene: TRBV6-5
CDR3aa: CASSRDRDTTYEQYF
CDR3nt: TGTGCCAGCAGTAGAGATCGGGACACCACCTACGAGCAGTACTTC

abundance: .
d_gene: .
j_gene: TRBJ2-5
v_gene: TRBV11-2
CDR3aa: CASSARWGSGETQYF
CDR3nt: TGTGCCAGCAGTGCCCGCTGGGGATCGGGGGAGACCCAGTACTTC

abundance: .
d_gene: .
j_gene: TRBJ2-7
v_gene: TRBV21-1
CDR3aa: CARRDEQYF
CDR3nt: TGTGCCCGCCGCGACGAGCAGTACTTC

abundance: .
d_gene: TRBD2
j_gene: TRBJ2-7
v_gene: TRBV3-1/TRBV3-2
CDR3aa: CASSYGLAGGTYEQYF
CDR3nt: TGTGCCAGCAGCTACGGACTAGCGGGAGGTACCTACGAGCAGTACTTC

abundance: .
d_gene: TRBD2
j_gene: TRBJ2-1
v_gene: TRBV3-1/TRBV3-2
CDR3aa: CASSQWDGGGMDNEQFF
CDR3nt: TGTGCCAGCAGCCAATGGGATGGGGGGGGAATGGACAATGAGCAGTTCTTC

abundance: .
d_gene: TRBD2
j_gene: TRBJ2-7
v_gene: TRBV30
CDR3aa: CACQRDSYEQYF
CDR3nt: TGTGCCTGTCAGCGGGACTCCTACGAGCAGTACTTC

abundance: .
d_gene: .
j_gene: TRBJ1-1
v_gene: TRBV7-3
CDR3aa: CASSAGQNTEAFF
CDR3nt: TGTGCCAGCAGTGCCGGACAGAACACTGAAGCTTTCTTT

abundance: .
d_gene: .
j_gene: TRBJ2-7
v_gene: TRBV20-1
CDR3aa: CSASSAGTPSSGEQYF
CDR3nt: TGCAGTGCTAGTTCGGCAGGGACACCATCGTCGGGGGAGCAGTACTTC

abundance: few
d_gene: TRBD1
j_gene: TRBJ1-6
v_gene: TRBV7-9
CDR3aa: CASSLGGQGGSPLHF
CDR3nt: TGTGCCAGCAGCTTAGGGGGACAGGGCGGTTCACCCCTCCACTTT

abundance: .
d_gene: TRBD1
j_gene: TRBJ1-5
v_gene: TRBV4-2
CDR3aa: CASSQDPDRVDQPQHF
CDR3nt: TGTGCCAGCAGCCAAGATCCCGACAGGGTAGATCAGCCCCAGCATTTT

abundance: .
d_gene: .
j_gene: TRBJ2-1
v_gene: TRBV27
CDR3aa: CASSSLRQSLLGNEQFF
CDR3nt: TGTGCCAGCAGTTCCCTGAGACAGTCTCTCTTGGGCAATGAGCAGTTCTTC

abundance: .
d_gene: .
j_gene: TRBJ1-2
v_gene: TRBV6-5
CDR3aa: CASSRTQEESYGYTF
CDR3nt: TGTGCCAGCAGTCGAACCCAGGAGGAGTCCTATGGCTACACCTTC

abundance: .
d_gene: .
j_gene: TRBJ2-3
v_gene: TRBV6-6
CDR3aa: CASTPPGGTDTQYF
CDR3nt: TGTGCCAGCACTCCACCGGGAGGCACAGATACGCAGTATTTT

abundance: once
d_gene: .
j_gene: TRBJ2-3
v_gene: TRBV2
CDR3aa: CASSESGTDTQYF
CDR3nt: TGTGCCAGCAGTGAGTCCGGCACAGATACGCAGTATTTT

abundance: once
d_gene: .
j_gene: TRBJ2-2
v_gene: TRBV9
CDR3aa: CASSVAVNTGELFF
CDR3nt: TGTGCCAGCAGCGTAGCAGTGAACACCGGGGAGCTGTTTTTT

abundance: .
d_gene: .
j_gene: TRBJ1-1
v_gene: TRBV3-1/TRBV3-2
CDR3aa: CASSQGQGTEAFF
CDR3nt: TGTGCCAGCAGCCAGGGTCAGGGCACTGAAGCTTTCTTT

abundance: .
d_gene: TRBD1
j_gene: TRBJ1-2
v_gene: TRBV30
CDR3aa: CAWQPGQGGGYTF
CDR3nt: TGTGCCTGGCAACCGGGACAGGGGGGAGGCTACACCTTC

abundance: .
d_gene: TRBD2
j_gene: TRBJ2-7
v_gene: TRBV4-2
CDR3aa: CASSQEGIASGGSYEQYF
CDR3nt: TGTGCCAGCAGCCAAGAAGGGATTGCTAGCGGGGGGTCCTACGAGCAGTACTTC

abundance: .
d_gene: .
j_gene: TRBJ2-7
v_gene: TRBV6-5
CDR3aa: CASSQDRSSYEQYF
CDR3nt: TGTGCCAGCAGCCAAGACAGGAGCTCCTACGAGCAGTACTTC

abundance: once
d_gene: TRBD2
j_gene: TRBJ2-5
v_gene: TRBV5-1
CDR3aa: CASSFPSGGQETQYF
CDR3nt: TGCGCCAGCAGCTTTCCTAGCGGGGGCCAAGAGACCCAGTACTTC

abundance: few
d_gene: .
j_gene: TRBJ1-1
v_gene: TRBV12-5
CDR3aa: CASGLPGLGAFF
CDR3nt: TGTGCTAGTGGTTTGCCAGGGCTGGGAGCTTTCTTT

abundance: few
d_gene: .
j_gene: TRBJ1-2
v_gene: TRBV19
CDR3aa: CASTYTEGTRNYGYTF
CDR3nt: TGTGCCAGTACCTATACGGAGGGGACGAGGAACTATGGCTACACCTTC

abundance: few
d_gene: .
j_gene: TRBJ1-4
v_gene: TRBV7-2
CDR3aa: CASSLGGYEPNEKLFF
CDR3nt: TGTGCCAGCAGCTTAGGAGGGTACGAACCTAATGAAAAACTGTTTTTT

abundance: .
d_gene: .
j_gene: TRBJ1-1
v_gene: TRBV28
CDR3aa: CASSAPRRGRDTEAFF
CDR3nt: TGTGCCAGCAGCGCCCCCAGACGGGGTAGGGACACTGAAGCTTTCTTT

abundance: .
d_gene: TRBD2
j_gene: TRBJ2-2
v_gene: TRBV5-6
CDR3aa: CASRWTSGREADTGELFF
CDR3nt: TGTGCCAGCAGGTGGACTAGCGGGAGGGAGGCGGACACCGGGGAGCTGTTTTTT

abundance: .
d_gene: .
j_gene: TRBJ2-5
v_gene: TRBV30
CDR3aa: CAWSNTGNSEETQYF
CDR3nt: TGTGCCTGGAGTAACACTGGCAACAGTGAAGAGACCCAGTACTTC

abundance: .
d_gene: .
j_gene: TRBJ2-3
v_gene: TRBV11-2
CDR3aa: CASSLQDSSQSSTDTQYF
CDR3nt: TGTGCCAGCAGCTTACAGGACTCATCTCAATCTAGCACAGATACGCAGTATTTT

abundance: .
d_gene: TRBD2
j_gene: TRBJ2-1
v_gene: TRBV5-1
CDR3aa: CASSFGLAGGPDEQFF
CDR3nt: TGCGCCAGCAGCTTTGGTCTGGCGGGAGGGCCCGATGAGCAGTTCTTC

abundance: .
d_gene: .
j_gene: TRBJ2-7
v_gene: TRBV19
CDR3aa: CASSKTGYYEQYF
CDR3nt: TGTGCCAGTAGTAAAACAGGTTACTACGAGCAGTACTTC

abundance: .
d_gene: .
j_gene: TRBJ2-1
v_gene: TRBV4-2
CDR3aa: CASSQDRGYSYNEQFF
CDR3nt: TGTGCCAGCAGCCAAGATAGAGGGTACTCCTACAATGAGCAGTTCTTC

abundance: .
d_gene: TRBD2
j_gene: TRBJ2-7
v_gene: TRBV6-1
CDR3aa: CASSDPTSGYEQYF
CDR3nt: TGTGCCAGCAGTGATCCGACTAGCGGATACGAGCAGTACTTC

abundance: .
d_gene: .
j_gene: TRBJ2-7
v_gene: TRBV28
CDR3aa: CASSPRQGLVVEQYF
CDR3nt: TGTGCCAGCAGTCCGAGGCAGGGTCTCGTGGTCGAGCAGTACTTC

abundance: .
d_gene: TRBD2
j_gene: TRBJ2-6
v_gene: TRBV5-1
CDR3aa: CASSSTGGGSGANVLTF
CDR3nt: TGCGCCAGCAGCTCCACCGGGGGAGGGTCTGGGGCCAACGTCCTGACTTTC

abundance: .
d_gene: TRBD1
j_gene: TRBJ2-7
v_gene: TRBV6-5
CDR3aa: CASTPRTGTYEQYF
CDR3nt: TGTGCCAGCACCCCAAGGACAGGGACTTACGAGCAGTACTTC

abundance: .
d_gene: TRBD1
j_gene: TRBJ1-1
v_gene: TRBV6-5
CDR3aa: CASIRTGKARGAFF
CDR3nt: TGTGCCAGCATTAGGACAGGGAAAGCCCGGGGGGCTTTCTTT

abundance: .
d_gene: TRBD1
j_gene: TRBJ1-1
v_gene: TRBV7-3
CDR3aa: CASSRQGGTEAFF
CDR3nt: TGTGCCAGCAGCCGACAGGGAGGAACTGAAGCTTTCTTT

abundance: .
d_gene: TRBD2
j_gene: TRBJ2-1
v_gene: TRBV3-1/TRBV3-2
CDR3aa: CASSLKRSSGSWSEQFF
CDR3nt: TGTGCCAGCAGCCTTAAACGATCTAGCGGGAGTTGGAGTGAGCAGTTCTTC

abundance: .
d_gene: .
j_gene: TRBJ1-2
v_gene: TRBV5-6
CDR3aa: CASSLGGRHTF
CDR3nt: TGTGCCAGCAGCTTAGGAGGTCGGCACACCTTC

abundance: once
d_gene: TRBD2
j_gene: TRBJ2-7
v_gene: TRBV6-6
CDR3aa: CASRQTSASYEQYF
CDR3nt: TGTGCCAGCAGGCAAACTAGCGCGTCCTACGAGCAGTACTTC